The clone carrying this T cell receptor beta chain was recorded many times. Antigen specificity is unknown. TCRdb re-called the 5' RACE reads with MiXCR, one entry per CDR3 protein. This sample has around 50,000 distinct CDR3 sequences, with roughly 3.8% found just once. This entry comes from a study of neurological immune-mediated disorders. Study-wide results and limits: The absence of any CDR3 amino acid sequence shared by expanded clones across subjects suggests that repertoires were private in all groups. HTLV-1-associated myelopathy had the most TCR clonal expansion, while multiple sclerosis had the least, a level that fell below healthy controls.

From 2 million PBMCs stored at -80 C, the unsorted libraries were generated. Deletions cut 4 bases from V and 0 bases from J, with 11 bases between. The CDR3 sequence is 15 residues long. Germline V CDR1 and CDR2: SGHRS, YFSETQ. This TCR was sampled from a man aged 55 to 69 with multiple sclerosis. The genes are TRBV5-1 and TRBJ1-3; D is perhaps TRBD1 (5 bases). Sequenced sample: PBMCs. CDR3 residues: CASSPGTLSGNTIYF. CDR3 coding DNA: TGCGCCAGCAGCCCCGGGACGCTCTCTGGAAACACCATATATTTT.